This T cell receptor (beta chain) originates from a study of CD8 T cells in Susac syndrome. General observations from the study: The study found that Susac CD8+ clonal expansion peaked in TEMRA cells and active patients. The study identified sixteen and five Susac-specific public clones in total CD8+ and CD8+ TEMRA repertoires.

Reverse transcription of about 0.5 to 1 ug RNA used random hexamers. An immunoSEQ multiplex PCR generated amplified TCR beta CDR3 products spanning 54 Vbeta and 13 Jbeta. From the immunoSEQ multiplex PCR reads, TCRdb called clonotypes with MiXCR, one entry per CDR3 protein. The table records around 90,000 distinct CDR3 sequences, 90% to 97% of them present only once. TCR beta was sequenced from blood CD8+ and CD4+ T cells. This clonotype was seen a few times. Antigen: not known. The length of the CDR3 is 12 residues. V gave up 1 base and J gave up 5 bases, with 5 bases separating them. The V and J genes are TRBV12-3 or TRBV12-4 and TRBJ2-5; no definite D call. The origin of this receptor is a human donor with Susac syndrome. The sequenced sample was CD8+ T cells from PBMCs. The CDR3 bases are TGTGCCAGCAGTTTAGGTCCGGAGACCCAGTACTTC. Translated, it gives CASSLGPETQYF.